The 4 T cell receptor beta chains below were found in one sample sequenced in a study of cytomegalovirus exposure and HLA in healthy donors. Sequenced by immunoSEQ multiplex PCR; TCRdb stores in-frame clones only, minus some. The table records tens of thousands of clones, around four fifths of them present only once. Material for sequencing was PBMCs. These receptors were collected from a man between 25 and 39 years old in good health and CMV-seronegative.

The CDR3 coding sequence is TGTGCCAGCTCACCACCGTCGGGGGTTAGCTATGGCTACACCTTC. This codes for CASSPPSGVSYGYTF. This chain connects TRBV18 to TRBJ1-2, with D possibly matching TRBD1 (5 bases). V lost 0 bases and J 4 bases, leaving 12 bases between the germline ends. The CDR3 is 15 amino acids. Germline V CDR1 and CDR2: KGHSH, LQKENI.

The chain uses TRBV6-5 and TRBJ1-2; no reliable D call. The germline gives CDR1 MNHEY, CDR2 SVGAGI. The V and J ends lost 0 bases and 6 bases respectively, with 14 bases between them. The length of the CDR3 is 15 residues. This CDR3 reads CASSYSGENINGYTF. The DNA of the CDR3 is TGTGCCAGCAGTTACTCCGGGGAGAACATAAATGGCTACACCTTC.

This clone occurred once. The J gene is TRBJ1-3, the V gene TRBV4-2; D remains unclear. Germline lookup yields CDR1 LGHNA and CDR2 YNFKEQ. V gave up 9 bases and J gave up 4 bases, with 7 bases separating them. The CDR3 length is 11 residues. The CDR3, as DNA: TGTGCCAGTAATTTAGGAAACACCATATATTTT. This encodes CASNLGNTIYF.

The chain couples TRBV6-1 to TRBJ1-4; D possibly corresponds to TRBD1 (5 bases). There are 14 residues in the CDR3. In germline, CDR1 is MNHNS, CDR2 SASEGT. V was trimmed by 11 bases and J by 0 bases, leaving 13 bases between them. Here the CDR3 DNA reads TGTGCCCACGGACAACCTGCAACTAATGAAAAACTGTTTTTT. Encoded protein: CAHGQPATNEKLFF.